Following are 10 T cell receptor beta chains from one sample sequenced in a study of cytomegalovirus exposure and HLA in healthy donors. TCRdb keeps only in-frame clones here, not all; method: immunoSEQ multiplex PCR. The table has 200,000 to 250,000 clones, about 83% seen once. Sequenced input: PBMCs. The source is a man aged 18 to 30 in good health and CMV-seronegative.

The chain has TRBV7-6 and TRBJ2-7; 8 positions agree with TRBD1. Germline CDR1 and CDR2: SGHVS and FNYEAQ. The junction had 6 bases not matched to a gene; V was cut back by 5 bases and J by 3 bases. The CDR3 has 14 amino acids. CDR3 coding DNA: TGTGCCAGCAGCCCCCGCGGACAGGGCTACGAGCAGTACTTC. This gives the protein CASSPRGQGYEQYF.

The chain is built from TRBV6-1 and TRBJ2-7; 10 positions agree with TRBD1. Germline V gene sequence: CDR1 MNHNS, CDR2 SASEGT. This CDR3 has 15 residues. Trimming took 1 base from V and 3 from J; bases not matched to a gene: 3. The CDR3 bases are TGTGCCAGCAGTGAAGGGGGACAGGGGATCTACGAGCAGTACTTC. Translation gives CASSEGGQGIYEQYF.

The V gene is TRBV7-2, the J gene TRBJ2-7; the match to TRBD1 covers 9 bases. The CDR3 sequence is 14 residues long. The V and J ends lost 4 bases and 2 bases, in that order; junction bases with no gene match: 3. Germline CDR1 is SGHTA and CDR2 is FQGNSA. CDR3 nucleotide sequence: TGTGCCAGCAGCTCTACAGGGGGCCCCTACGAGCAGTACTTC. This sequence encodes CASSSTGGPYEQYF.

The V gene is TRBV13, the J gene TRBJ2-1; TRBD1 matches 7 bases. V shed 5 bases and J 6 bases; nucleotides not matched to a gene: 16. This CDR3 comprises 17 residues. CDR1 and CDR2 (germline): PRHDT, FYEKMQ (reference sequence). The CDR3 region is CASSPSWDSDRFNEQFF. The CDR3 nucleotides are TGTGCCAGCAGCCCCAGTTGGGACAGCGATCGATTCAATGAGCAGTTCTTC.

The rearrangement joins TRBV10-2 to TRBJ2-7; 7 bases fit TRBD2. CDR3 length: 15 amino acids. With V trimmed by 5 bases and J by 3 bases, 10 bases remained unmatched. Germline V CDR1 and CDR2: WSHSY, SAAADI. CDR3 amino acids: CASSLTRDYNYEQYF. CDR3 nucleotides: TGCGCCAGCAGTTTGACCCGGGACTATAACTACGAGCAGTACTTC.

The chain is built from TRBV11-2 and TRBJ2-2; 7 nucleotides agree with TRBD2. The CDR3 consists of 18 residues. Germline CDR1 reads SGHAT; CDR2 reads FQNNGV. J lost 7 bases, V lost 4 bases, and 18 bases had no gene match. The CDR3 nucleotides are TGTGCCAGCAGCTGGGGCGGGGCGGGAGAAGGAATGCACGGGGAGCTGTTTTTT. This codes for CASSWGGAGEGMHGELFF.

The gene calls are TRBV9 and TRBJ2-1; 7 bases are a match to TRBD1. Looked up from germline, CDR1 is SGDLS and CDR2 is YYNGEE. The CDR3 is 15 amino acids. V trimming: 4 bases; J trimming: 4 bases; junction bases outside the gene matches: 8. Here the CDR3 reads CASSPSRGLYNEQFF. The CDR3 region has the DNA TGTGCCAGCAGCCCCTCAAGGGGGCTATACAATGAGCAGTTCTTC.

The rearrangement uses TRBV27 and TRBJ2-2; 8 nucleotides align to TRBD2. The CDR3 extends over 15 amino acids. The germline CDR1 and CDR2 sequences are MNHEY and SMNVEV (reference sequence). V lost 5 bases, J lost 6 bases, and 8 bases stayed unmatched. The CDR3, as DNA: TGTGCCAGCAGTCCTCGGGAGGGCCGGGCCGGGGAGCTGTTTTTT. It is translated as CASSPREGRAGELFF.

The chain combines TRBV10-3 with TRBJ2-5, with TRBD2 identical over 7 bases. Germline trimming cut 6 bases from V and 5 bases from J; bases unmatched to any gene: 6. CDR3 length equals 13 residues. Looked up from germline, CDR1 is ENHRY and CDR2 is SYGVKD. Here the CDR3 reads CAISERGVETQYF. CDR3 nucleotides: TGTGCCATCAGCGAACGGGGGGTGGAGACCCAGTACTTC.

This rearrangement joins TRBV27 to TRBJ2-7; no firm D call. The CDR3 is 14 residues long. Germline V CDR1 and CDR2: MNHEY, SMNVEV (reference sequence). V lost 3 bases and J 2 bases, leaving 11 bases between the germline ends. This CDR3 reads CASSFSGPTYEQYF. CDR3 nucleotides: TGTGCCAGCAGTTTTTCAGGCCCTACCTACGAGCAGTACTTC.